This T cell receptor beta chain was observed in a study of shared clonotypes between healthy human individuals. For the study at large: Each donor's CD4 naive and CD4 memory cells filled three plates apiece, CD8 naive two, and CD8 memory one.

CD45RO-negative CD8 cells positively selected for CCR7 made up the naive population, which excluded terminally differentiated effector memory CD45RA+ cells. Libraries were prepared by immunoSEQ multiplex PCR; TCRdb keeps only in-frame clonotypes and omits some of them. The sample includes roughly 810,000 clones, around 96% of them seen just once. CDR1 is MDHEN and CDR2 is SYDVKM in the germline V gene. Losses at the gene ends were 5 bases for V and 2 bases for J; bases not matched to a gene: 2. This CDR3 comprises 13 residues. The sample comprised naive CD8+ T cells sorted from blood. This chain uses TRBV28 with TRBJ1-2; the match to TRBD1 covers 7 bases. This receptor was identified in a man between 25 and 39 years old in good health. Here the CDR3 DNA reads TGTGCCAGCAGTCCGGACAGGAACTATGGCTACACCTTC. Translated: CASSPDRNYGYTF.